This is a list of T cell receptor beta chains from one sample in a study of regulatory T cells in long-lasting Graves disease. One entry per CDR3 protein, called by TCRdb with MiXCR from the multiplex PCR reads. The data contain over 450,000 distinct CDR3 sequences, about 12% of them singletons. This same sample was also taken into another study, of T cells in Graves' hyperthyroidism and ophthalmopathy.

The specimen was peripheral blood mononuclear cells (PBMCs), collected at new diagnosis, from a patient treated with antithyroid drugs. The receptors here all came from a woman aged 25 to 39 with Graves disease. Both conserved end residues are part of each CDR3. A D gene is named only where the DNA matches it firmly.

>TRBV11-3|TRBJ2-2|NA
CASSRDIGELFF
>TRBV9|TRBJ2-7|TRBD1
CASSVDTGGAYEQYF
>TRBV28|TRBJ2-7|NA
CASSLSGQFHEQYF
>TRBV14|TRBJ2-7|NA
CASSHWSYEQYF
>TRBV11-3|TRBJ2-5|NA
CASSSNREGETQYF
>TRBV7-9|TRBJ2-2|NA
CASSYRTGNSGGELFF
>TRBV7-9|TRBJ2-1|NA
CASSLYLLYSSYNEQFF
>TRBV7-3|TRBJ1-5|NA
CASSLASSNQPQHF
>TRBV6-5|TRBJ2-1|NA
CASSYEGRREQFF
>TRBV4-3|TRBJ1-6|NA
CASSPAYTHSPLHF
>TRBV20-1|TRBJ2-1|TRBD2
CSASAWEGPYNEQFF
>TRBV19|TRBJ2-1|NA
CASSIGYGDSSSYNEQFF
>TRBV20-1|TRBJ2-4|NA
CSARNQAIKNIQYF
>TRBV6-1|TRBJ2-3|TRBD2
CASSPRGDGTDTQYF
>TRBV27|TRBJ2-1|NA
CASSLASGDAYNEQFF
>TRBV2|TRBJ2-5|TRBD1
CASSGQGRGETQYF
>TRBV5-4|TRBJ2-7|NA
CASSSDSRGAEQYF
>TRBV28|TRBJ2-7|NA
CASTSLRDGGGTYEQYF
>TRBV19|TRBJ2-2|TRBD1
CATRDRGTGELFF
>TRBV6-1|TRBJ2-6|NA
CASSEITSGANVLTF